The 21 T cell receptor beta chains reported below all come from one sample, sequenced in a study of Graves' ophthalmopathy and Graves' hyperthyroidism. Investigators amplified TCR beta CDR3 regions from RNA transcripts. Following a first-round RT-PCR that used HTBI primers, a second-round multiplex PCR was carried out. TCRdb re-derived calls from the multiplex PCR reads in MiXCR, one entry per CDR3 protein. The data contain approximately 700,000 distinct CDR3 sequences, roughly 41% of them singletons. The sample taken for sequencing was peripheral blood. Receptor source: an adult man with Graves' ophthalmopathy.

J is TRBJ2-7 and V is TRBV27; possibly TRBD2 for D (6 bases). The J call could be wrong; TRBJ2-5 is a better fit for the DNA end. The CDR3 covers 13 residues. Germline values: CDR1 MNHEY, CDR2 SMNVEV (reference sequence). CDR3 sequence (DNA): TGTGCCAGCACAAACGCGGGACAAGAGACCCAGTACTTC. Translation: CASTNAGQETQYF.

Regarding this clonotype: The final CDR3 position lacks the conserved phenylalanine or tryptophan, pointing to a likely read error. Because the CDR3's place on the DNA is in doubt, the DNA is left out and the CDR3 is given as listed by TCRdb. The chain employs TRBV10-3 and TRBJ1-1. The CDR3 is 8 amino acids in total, end residues counted. Per germline, CDR1 ENHRY and CDR2 SYGVKD. CDR3 in amino acids: CAISETFY.

This clonotype came up many times. The chain links TRBV19 to TRBJ2-7, with no clear D. The CDR3 is 14 residues long. The germline V gene encodes CDR1 LNHDA and CDR2 SQIVND (reference sequence). Trimming took 2 bases from V and 0 from J, leaving 8 bases between them. CDR3: CASSIRADSYEQYF. Here the CDR3 DNA reads TGTGCCAGTAGTATAAGGGCAGACTCCTACGAGCAGTACTTC.

On this clonotype itself: The junction differs from germline at one of its ends, possibly a read error. V is TRBV7-9 and J is TRBJ2-7; D is possibly TRBD1 (6 bases). The CDR3 runs to 14 residues. The germline V gene has CDR1 SEHNR and CDR2 FQNEAQ (reference sequence). The CDR3 spells CASGFDRNPYEQYF. The CDR3 coding sequence is TGTGCCAGCGGCTTTGACAGGAATCCCTACGAGCAGTACTTC.

This sequence joins TRBV29-1 and TRBJ2-5, with 9 bases identical to TRBD2. This CDR3 has 13 amino acids. Trimming cost V 4 bases and J 4 bases; bases outside gene matches: 4. Germline-derived CDR1 and CDR2 are SQVTM and ANQGSEA. This CDR3 is CSVAAGGLETQYF. The CDR3 DNA is TGCAGCGTTGCTGCGGGAGGGTTAGAGACCCAGTACTTC.

This sequence joins TRBV24-1 and TRBJ2-1; 8 bases agree with TRBD2. This CDR3 comprises 14 residues. V shed 9 bases and J 8 bases; nucleotides not matched to a gene: 11. In germline, CDR1 is KGHDR, CDR2 SFDVKD. In DNA form, the CDR3 reads TGTGCCACCGCCGGGACTAGTTTTTTCGATGAGCAGTTCTTC. Protein product: CATAGTSFFDEQFF.

In this sample, this clonotype turned up many times. CDR3 DNA: TGCGCCAGCAGCCAAGAACTGGGACGTACAAGAAATTCACCCCTCCACTTT. Amino acid sequence: CASSQELGRTRNSPLHF. The V and J genes are TRBV4-1 and TRBJ1-6; maybe TRBD1 (5 bases). V shed 0 bases and J shed 7 bases, with 16 bases lying between them. CDR3 length: 17 amino acids. Germline CDR1 is MGHRA and CDR2 is YSYEKL.

This clonotype was counted only a few times. The chain combines TRBV7-9 with TRBJ2-2, with 9 bases aligning to TRBD2. Germline CDR1 and CDR2: SEHNR and FQNEAQ (reference sequence). This CDR3 is built from 19 residues. J was trimmed by 6 bases and V by 4 bases; bases with no gene match: 18. CDR3 DNA sequence: TGTGCCAGCAGCTCCCTGCCGTGGATAGCGGGAGATAGGGCCGGGGAGCTGTTTTTT. It is translated as CASSSLPWIAGDRAGELFF. Supplemented by reference TRBV7-9 and TRBJ2-2, the full variable domain reads DTGVSQNPRHKITKRGQNVTFRCDPISEHNRLYWYRQTLGQGPEFLTYFQNEAQLEKSRLLSDRFSAERPKGSFSTLEIQRTEQGDSAMYLCASSSLPWIAGDRAGELFFGEGSRLTVL.

In this sample, this clonotype turned up many times. The rearrangement joins TRBV6-5 to TRBJ1-5; possible D gene TRBD1, 5 bases. The CDR3 consists of 15 residues. Trimming left V 4 bases short and J 5 bases short, with 15 bases between. CDR1 is MNHEY and CDR2 is SVGAGI in the germline V gene. CDR3 loop: CASSSGGASHQPQHF. In DNA, the CDR3 is TGTGCCAGCAGTTCAGGCGGGGCAAGCCATCAGCCCCAGCATTTT.

In this sample, this clonotype turned up many times. The rearrangement joins TRBV6-5 to TRBJ2-5; D remains unclear. The CDR3 has 12 residues. Trimming pared 8 bases from V and 5 bases from J, leaving 12 bases between. The V gene's germline CDR1 is MNHEY and CDR2 SVGAGI. The DNA for the CDR3 is TGTGCCAGCGCCCCACGAGGCGAGACCCAGTACTTC. It codes for CASAPRGETQYF.

Concerning this clonotype itself: A much bigger clone sits one base away, suggesting this may be a read error. The CDR3, as DNA: TGTGCCAGCAGTTATTATAGCGGGAATGGCCAAGAGGCCCAGTACTTC. Protein product: CASSYYSGNGQEAQYF. The rearrangement joins TRBV7-7 to TRBJ2-5; 8 bases fit TRBD2. The CDR3 runs 16 residues. Germline assignment: CDR1 SSHAT and CDR2 FNYEAQ (reference sequence).

This clonotype appeared a few times. The gene calls are TRBV29-1 and TRBJ1-4, with TRBD1 matching over 10 bases. J was trimmed by 6 bases and V by 5 bases; bases with no gene match: 6. CDR3 length: 14 residues. The germline V gene encodes CDR1 SQVTM and CDR2 ANQGSEA. CDR3: CSVRGTGVDEKLFF. The CDR3 DNA reads as TGCAGCGTTCGAGGGACAGGGGTGGATGAAAAACTGTTTTTT.

The rearrangement joins TRBV5-1 to TRBJ2-3; 7 positions agree with TRBD1. Germline-derived CDR1 and CDR2 are SGHRS and YFSETQ. Trimming cost V 3 bases and J 2 bases; bases outside gene matches: 6. The CDR3 totals 15 residues. Here the CDR3 reads CASSYRQGPTDTQYF. The CDR3 DNA sequence: TGCGCCAGCAGCTACCGACAGGGACCCACAGATACGCAGTATTTT.

A single count supports this clonotype. DNA of the CDR3: TGCAGCGTTGCCACAGGGGGGGACACGAATCAGCCCCAGCATTTT. Its translation is CSVATGGDTNQPQHF. The chain employs TRBV29-1 and TRBJ1-5, with 8 bases fitting TRBD1. The CDR3 totals 15 residues. J gave up 4 bases and V 4 bases, and 9 bases lay outside the gene matches. CDR1 is SQVTM and CDR2 is ANQGSEA in the germline V gene.

Ten or more counts support this clonotype. The chain carries TRBV5-8 and TRBJ1-2; 8 bases are shared with TRBD1. This CDR3 comprises 15 residues. Trimming cost V 4 bases and J 4 bases; bases outside gene matches: 9. In germline, CDR1 is SGHTS, CDR2 YDEGEE. The CDR3 sequence is CASSQEDRVGYGYTF. The CDR3 DNA reads TGTGCCAGCAGCCAAGAGGACAGGGTCGGCTATGGCTACACCTTC.

This clonotype was detected a few times. The chain carries TRBV9 and TRBJ2-7, with TRBD2 identical over 7 bases. V shed 4 bases and J 9 bases; nucleotides not matched to a gene: 19. The CDR3 runs 16 residues. CDR1 SGDLS and CDR2 YYNGEE come from the germline V gene. The CDR3, as DNA: TGTGCCAGCAGCCAGTCGCCAGCGGGCCCGGGAGGAGGGCAGTACTTC. Translation: CASSQSPAGPGGGQYF.

About this clonotype: At one end, the junction sequence differs from germline, possibly due to a read error. The V and J genes are TRBV25-1 and TRBJ2-7, with 7 bases fitting TRBD1. This CDR3 has 16 amino acids. The germline CDR1 and CDR2 sequences are MGHDK and SYGVNS. DNA of the CDR3: TGTGCCGGCAGCGTAGGGGGCGCCGGGGACTCCTACGAGCAGTACTTC. This gives the protein CAGSVGGAGDSYEQYF.

This clonotype was observed at least ten times. The V call is TRBV19, the J call TRBJ2-7; tentative D call: TRBD1 (5 bases). Germline CDR1 LNHDA, CDR2 SQIVND (reference sequence). Trimming pared 1 base from V and 2 bases from J, leaving 9 bases between. This CDR3 is 14 amino acids long. CDR3 loop: CASSIGQRTYEQYF. Here the CDR3 DNA reads TGTGCCAGTAGTATAGGACAGCGAACCTACGAGCAGTACTTC.

This chain joins TRBV7-2 and TRBJ2-7, with 11 bases aligning to TRBD2. CDR1 is SGHTA and CDR2 is FQGNSA in the germline V gene. V dropped 5 bases and J dropped 3; count of bases not matched to a gene: 0. The CDR3 is 13 amino acids. CDR3 nucleotides: TGTGCCAGCAGCACTAGCGGGAGCTACGAGCAGTACTTC. Translation: CASSTSGSYEQYF.

V and J are TRBV11-2 and TRBJ2-1; maybe TRBD1 (5 bases). The germline CDR1 and CDR2 sequences are SGHAT and FQNNGV. Trimming removed 4 bases from V and 5 bases from J, with 15 bases in between. This CDR3 region has 15 residues. The CDR3 sequence is CASSSLQDLNNEQFF. In DNA, the CDR3 is TGTGCCAGCAGCTCTTTACAGGACCTAAACAATGAGCAGTTCTTC.

V usage is TRBV15 and J usage is TRBJ1-4; the match to TRBD1 covers 7 bases. The CDR3 has 15 amino acids. Germline CDR1 LNHNV, CDR2 YYDKDF (reference sequence). V shed 9 bases and J 4 bases; nucleotides not matched to a gene: 11. CDR3 sequence: CATRQGRAGNEKLFF. DNA for the CDR3: TGTGCCACACGACAGGGTCGGGCTGGTAATGAAAAACTGTTTTTT.